This T cell receptor (beta chain) comes out of a study of blood T cell repertoires in COVID-19. Methods used by the authors: Amplification from reference gene primers served as the basis for estimated nucleated cell counts. Here immunoSEQ multiplex PCR was the method, and the copy in TCRdb shows in-frame clones only, minus some. V and J calls and clone size follow that table, whereas D and trimming were derived from the DNA. The sample contains roughly 90,000 clones, around 82% of which appear only once. Germline V gene data show CDR1 as SEHNR and CDR2 as FQNEAQ (reference sequence). The CDR3 loop spans 16 amino acids. The V and J ends lost 4 bases and 7 bases, in that order; junction bases with no gene match: 9.

V and J are TRBV7-9 and TRBJ2-1; 11 bases are a match to TRBD2. The sample taken for sequencing was peripheral blood. The source of this sequence is a woman older than 75 with COVID-19, enrolled during active disease. CDR3 nucleotide sequence: TGTGCCAGCAGCTGGGTAGCGGGAGGGCCGCGGAATGAGCAGTTCTTC. Amino acid sequence: CASSWVAGGPRNEQFF.